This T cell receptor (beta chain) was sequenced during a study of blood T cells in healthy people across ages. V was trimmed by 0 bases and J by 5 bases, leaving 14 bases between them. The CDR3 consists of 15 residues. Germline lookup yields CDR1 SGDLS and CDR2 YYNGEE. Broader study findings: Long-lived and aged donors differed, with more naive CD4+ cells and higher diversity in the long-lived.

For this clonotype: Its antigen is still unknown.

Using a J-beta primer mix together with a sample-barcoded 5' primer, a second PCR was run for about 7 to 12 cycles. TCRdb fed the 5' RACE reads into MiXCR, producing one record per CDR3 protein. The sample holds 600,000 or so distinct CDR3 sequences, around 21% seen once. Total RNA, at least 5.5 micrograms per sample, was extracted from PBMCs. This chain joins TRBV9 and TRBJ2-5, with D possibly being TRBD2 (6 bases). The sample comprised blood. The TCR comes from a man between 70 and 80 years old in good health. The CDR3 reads CASSVEGGIVETQYF. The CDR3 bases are TGTGCCAGCAGCGTAGAAGGAGGGATAGTGGAGACCCAGTACTTC.